The clone carrying this T cell receptor (beta chain) appeared once. The data were taken from a study of cytomegalovirus exposure and HLA in healthy donors. Across the study: An early release of data contained approximately 80 million unique TCRs, which came from HLA-typed donors.

Amplification used 60 Vbeta primers and 13 Jbeta primers. Sequencing was performed with immunoSEQ multiplex PCR; in TCRdb, only in-frame clones are kept and a portion is missing. The table includes around 99,000 clones, 73% detected once. The CDR3 is 16 residues long. J gave up 5 bases and V 4 bases, and 12 bases lay outside the gene matches. Germline V lookup: CDR1 SEHNR, CDR2 FQNEAQ (reference sequence). The chain recombines TRBV7-9 with TRBJ2-7, with TRBD2 matching 9 bases. Sequences were obtained from PBMCs. The clonotype comes from a man aged 35 to 55 in good health and CMV-seronegative. CDR3 amino acids: CASSSASGGGAHEQYF. As DNA, the CDR3 is TGTGCCAGCAGCTCCGCGTCGGGCGGGGGGGCTCACGAGCAGTACTTC.